Listed below are T cell receptor beta chains from one sample, sequenced in a study of early T cells in non-severe SARS-CoV-2 infection. Using its own MiXCR run on the 5' RACE reads, TCRdb lists one record per CDR3 protein. Among around 27,000 distinct CDR3 sequences listed, 3.9% were seen once. What was sequenced was whole blood. Receptors were obtained from an adult who was a healthcare worker with PCR-confirmed SARS-CoV-2 infection or an uninfected control (not recorded which). Both conserved end residues are part of each CDR3. D genes are given only for firm matches. A row's size may be missing; if present it is once, few, many or a size class.

V gene	J gene	clone size	D gene	CDR3 protein	CDR3 DNA
TRBV19	TRBJ1-1	NA	NA	CASRPDGAENTEAFF	TGTGCCAGTAGGCCCGACGGGGCAGAGAACACTGAAGCTTTCTTT
TRBV18	TRBJ1-2	many	NA	CASSPDNDYGYTF	TGTGCCAGCTCACCGGACAACGACTATGGCTACACCTTC
TRBV12-3/TRBV12-4	TRBJ1-2	many	NA	CASIEQARGSGYTF	TGTGCCAGCATCGAGCAAGCCCGGGGTAGTGGCTACACCTTC
TRBV7-3	TRBJ1-6	many	TRBD1	CASSSGQGISPLHF	TGTGCCAGCAGCTCCGGACAGGGGATTTCACCCCTCCACTTT
TRBV2	TRBJ2-2	many	NA	CASSEGTYSGELFF	TGTGCCAGCAGTGAGGGGACCTACTCCGGGGAGCTGTTTTTT
TRBV27	TRBJ2-1	many	TRBD2	CASSFSGLVGHEQFF	TGTGCCAGCAGTTTCTCCGGACTAGTGGGTCATGAGCAGTTCTTC
TRBV7-9	TRBJ1-2	many	NA	CASSLNRENYGYTF	TGTGCCAGCAGCTTAAACAGGGAAAACTATGGCTACACCTTC
TRBV20-1	TRBJ2-7	few	NA	CSARGEGQRYYEQYF	TGCAGTGCTAGAGGGGAGGGACAGAGATATTACGAGCAGTACTTC
TRBV15	TRBJ1-3	many	NA	CATSRARGFSGNTIYF	TGTGCCACCAGCAGAGCACGAGGTTTCTCTGGAAACACCATATATTTT
TRBV20-1	TRBJ2-5	many	TRBD2	CSARDMRGQETQYF	TGCAGTGCTAGAGATATGCGGGGGCAAGAGACCCAGTACTTC
TRBV12-3/TRBV12-4	TRBJ1-2	many	NA	CASRAGAHYGYTF	TGTGCCAGCAGAGCCGGGGCCCACTATGGCTACACCTTC
TRBV10-2	TRBJ2-3	many	TRBD2	CASRVWLAGPESTDTQYF	TGCGCCAGCAGAGTTTGGCTAGCGGGGCCAGAGAGCACAGATACGCAGTATTTT
TRBV30	TRBJ2-1	many	TRBD2	CAWSVNAGGYNEQFF	TGTGCCTGGAGTGTAAACGCGGGGGGCTACAATGAGCAGTTCTTC
TRBV21-1	TRBJ1-2	NA	NA	CASSKGRGTDYGYTF	TGTGCCAGCAGCAAAGGACGGGGGACAGACTATGGCTACACCTTC
TRBV19	TRBJ1-6	NA	NA	CASSIDRGGSSYNSPLHF	TGTGCCAGTAGTATAGATCGGGGAGGAAGCTCCTATAATTCACCCCTCCACTTT
TRBV9	TRBJ2-3	NA	NA	CASSVRHSGDTQYF	TGTGCCAGCAGCGTCAGACACAGCGGGGATACGCAGTATTTT
TRBV4-1	TRBJ1-5	many	NA	CASSQALGLGGANQPQHF	TGCGCCAGCAGCCAAGCTTTGGGGTTAGGGGGGGCGAATCAGCCCCAGCATTTT
TRBV20-1	TRBJ2-7	many	TRBD1	CSARGLGQSSYEQYF	TGCAGTGCTAGAGGATTGGGACAGAGCTCCTACGAGCAGTACTTC
TRBV19	TRBJ1-2	few	NA	CASSMGPRTYGYTF	TGTGCCAGTAGTATGGGGCCCCGGACCTATGGCTACACCTTC
TRBV13	TRBJ1-1	many	NA	CASKPGTTEAFF	TGTGCCAGCAAGCCCGGCACCACTGAAGCTTTCTTT
TRBV5-1	TRBJ1-2	many	TRBD1	CASSTGQGGNYGYTF	TGCGCCAGCAGCACGGGACAGGGAGGAAACTATGGCTACACCTTC
TRBV4-3	TRBJ2-2	many	NA	CASSPTNTGELFF	TGCGCCAGCAGCCCGACGAACACCGGGGAGCTGTTTTTT